This T cell receptor (beta chain) was recorded in a study of Graves' ophthalmopathy and Graves' hyperthyroidism. The wider study: Sampling took place at initial diagnosis, with peripheral blood obtained before any treatment.

Study results and limitations: The model's ophthalmopathy progression predictions had about 69% sensitivity and 72.22% specificity. Blood contained most expanded thyroid clonotypes exceeding 0.001 frequency.

The PBMC fraction was derived from about 9.2 ml of fresh peripheral blood. TCR beta CDR3 regions were amplified from RNA transcripts. HTBI primers were employed in first-round RT-PCR, then a second-round multiplex PCR followed. TCRdb re-analysed the multiplex PCR reads in MiXCR, keeping a single row per CDR3 protein. This sample has a few hundred thousand distinct CDR3 sequences, with under 25% found just once. This CDR3 spans 15 amino acids. V shed 6 bases, J shed 5 bases, and the junction held 12 bases outside the gene matches. Regarding this clonotype: As yet, its antigen is unknown.

The chain employs TRBV12-3 or TRBV12-4 and TRBJ2-7, with 8 bases lining up with TRBD2. Sequencing was done on a sample of peripheral blood. The TCR sequence derives from a woman aged 50 to 65 with Graves' ophthalmopathy. Here the CDR3 reads CASRPSGRVPHEQYF. The CDR3 DNA follows: TGTGCCAGCAGGCCCAGCGGGAGAGTCCCCCACGAGCAGTACTTC.